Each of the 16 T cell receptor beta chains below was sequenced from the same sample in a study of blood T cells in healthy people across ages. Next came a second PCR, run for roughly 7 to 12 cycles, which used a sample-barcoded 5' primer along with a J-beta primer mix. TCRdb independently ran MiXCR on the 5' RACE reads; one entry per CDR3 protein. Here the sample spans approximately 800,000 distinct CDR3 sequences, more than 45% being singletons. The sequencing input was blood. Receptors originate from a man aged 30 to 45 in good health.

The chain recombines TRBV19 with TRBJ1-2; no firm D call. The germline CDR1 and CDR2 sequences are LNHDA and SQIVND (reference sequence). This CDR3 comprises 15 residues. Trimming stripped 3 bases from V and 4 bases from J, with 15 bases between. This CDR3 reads CASSIEPSGIYGYTF. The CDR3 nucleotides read TGTGCCAGTAGTATTGAGCCATCCGGAATCTATGGCTACACCTTC.

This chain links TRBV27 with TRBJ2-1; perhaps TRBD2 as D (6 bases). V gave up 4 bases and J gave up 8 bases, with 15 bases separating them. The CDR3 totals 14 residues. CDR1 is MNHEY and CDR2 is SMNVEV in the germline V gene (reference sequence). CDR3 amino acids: CASSSGSGLYEQFF. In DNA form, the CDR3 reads TGTGCCAGCAGTTCAGGAAGCGGGTTATATGAGCAGTTCTTC.

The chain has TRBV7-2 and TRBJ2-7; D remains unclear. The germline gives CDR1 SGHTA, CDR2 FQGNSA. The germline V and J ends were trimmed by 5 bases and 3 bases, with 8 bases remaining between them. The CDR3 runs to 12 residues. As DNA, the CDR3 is TGTGCCAGCAGCATAGACGGCTACGAGCAGTACTTC. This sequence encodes CASSIDGYEQYF.

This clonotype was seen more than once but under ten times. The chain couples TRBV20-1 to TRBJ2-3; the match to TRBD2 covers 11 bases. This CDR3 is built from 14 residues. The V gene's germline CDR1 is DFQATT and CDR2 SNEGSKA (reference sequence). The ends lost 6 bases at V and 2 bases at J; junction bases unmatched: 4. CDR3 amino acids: CSAPTSGNTDTQYF. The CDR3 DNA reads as TGCAGTGCCCCGACTAGCGGGAACACAGATACGCAGTATTTT.

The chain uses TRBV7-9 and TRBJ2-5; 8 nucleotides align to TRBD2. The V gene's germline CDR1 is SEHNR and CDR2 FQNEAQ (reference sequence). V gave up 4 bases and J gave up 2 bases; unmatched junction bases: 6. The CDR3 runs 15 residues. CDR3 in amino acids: CASSSALAEQETQYF. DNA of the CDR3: TGTGCCAGCAGCTCAGCACTAGCGGAACAAGAGACCCAGTACTTC.

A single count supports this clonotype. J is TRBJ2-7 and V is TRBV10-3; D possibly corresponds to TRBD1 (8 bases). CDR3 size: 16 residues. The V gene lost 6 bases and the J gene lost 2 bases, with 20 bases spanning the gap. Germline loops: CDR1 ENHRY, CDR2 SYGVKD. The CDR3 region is CAISQTGAGVPYEQYF. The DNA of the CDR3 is TGTGCCATCAGCCAGACAGGGGCGGGAGTTCCCTACGAGCAGTACTTC.

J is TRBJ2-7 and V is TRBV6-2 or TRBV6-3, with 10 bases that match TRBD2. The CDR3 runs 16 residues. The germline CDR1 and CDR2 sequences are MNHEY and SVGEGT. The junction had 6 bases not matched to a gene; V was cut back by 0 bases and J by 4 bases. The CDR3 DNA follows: TGTGCCAGCAGTTACTCGCCTAGCGGGAGCCTTTACGAGCAGTACTTC. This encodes CASSYSPSGSLYEQYF.

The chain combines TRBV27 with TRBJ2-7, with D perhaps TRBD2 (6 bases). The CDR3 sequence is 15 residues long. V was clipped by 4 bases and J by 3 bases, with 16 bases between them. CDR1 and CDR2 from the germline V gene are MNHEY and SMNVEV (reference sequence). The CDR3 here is CASSSPGLQDYEQYF. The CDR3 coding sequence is TGTGCCAGCAGTTCCCCGGGACTCCAAGACTACGAGCAGTACTTC.

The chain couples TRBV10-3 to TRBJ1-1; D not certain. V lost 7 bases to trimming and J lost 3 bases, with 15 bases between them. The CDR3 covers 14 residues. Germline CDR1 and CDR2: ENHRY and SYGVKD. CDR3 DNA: TGTGCCATCATTGCCAAGAAACGGGACACTGAAGCTTTCTTT. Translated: CAIIAKKRDTEAFF.

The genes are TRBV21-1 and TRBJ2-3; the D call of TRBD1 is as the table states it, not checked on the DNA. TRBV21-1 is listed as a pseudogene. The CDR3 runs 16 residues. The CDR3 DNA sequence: TGTGCCAGCAGCAAAGGGGACAAGATTTCCTGCCATACGCAGTATTTT. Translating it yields CASSKGDKISCHTQYF.

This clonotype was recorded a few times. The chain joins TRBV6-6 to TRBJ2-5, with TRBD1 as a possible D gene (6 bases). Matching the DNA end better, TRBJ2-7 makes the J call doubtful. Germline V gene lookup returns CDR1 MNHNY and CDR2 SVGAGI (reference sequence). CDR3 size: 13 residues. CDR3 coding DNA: TGTGCCAGCAGCCCCCGGACAGCTCTCGAGCAGTACTTC. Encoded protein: CASSPRTALEQYF.

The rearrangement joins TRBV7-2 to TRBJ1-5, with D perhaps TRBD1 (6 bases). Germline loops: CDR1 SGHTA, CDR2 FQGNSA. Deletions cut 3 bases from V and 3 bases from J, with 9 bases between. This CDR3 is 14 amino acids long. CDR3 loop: CASSLDSNNQPQHF. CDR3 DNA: TGTGCCAGCAGCTTGGACAGTAACAATCAGCCCCAGCATTTT. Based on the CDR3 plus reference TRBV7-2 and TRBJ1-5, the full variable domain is GAGVSQSPSNKVTEKGKDVELRCDPISGHTALYWYRQSLGQGLEFLIYFQGNSAPDKSGLPSDRFSAERTGGSVSTLTIQRTQQEDSAVYLCASSLDSNNQPQHFGDGTRLSIL.

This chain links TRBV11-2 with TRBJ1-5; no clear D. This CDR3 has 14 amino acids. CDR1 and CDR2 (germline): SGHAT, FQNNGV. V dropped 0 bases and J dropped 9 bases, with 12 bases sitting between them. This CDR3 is CASSLEGNQRPQHF. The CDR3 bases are TGTGCCAGCAGCTTAGAGGGGAACCAAAGGCCCCAGCATTTT.

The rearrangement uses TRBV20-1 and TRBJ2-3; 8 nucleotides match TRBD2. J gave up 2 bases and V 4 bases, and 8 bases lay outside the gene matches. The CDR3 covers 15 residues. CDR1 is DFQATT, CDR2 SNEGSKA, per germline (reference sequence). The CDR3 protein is CSATKNSGATDTQYF. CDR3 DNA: TGCAGTGCTACGAAAAATAGCGGGGCCACAGATACGCAGTATTTT.

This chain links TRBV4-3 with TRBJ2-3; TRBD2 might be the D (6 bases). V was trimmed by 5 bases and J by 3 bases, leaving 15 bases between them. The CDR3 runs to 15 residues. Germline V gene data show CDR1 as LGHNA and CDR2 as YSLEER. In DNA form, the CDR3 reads TGCGCCAGCAGCGGGACTCCGACTTGGACAGATACGCAGTATTTT. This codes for CASSGTPTWTDTQYF.

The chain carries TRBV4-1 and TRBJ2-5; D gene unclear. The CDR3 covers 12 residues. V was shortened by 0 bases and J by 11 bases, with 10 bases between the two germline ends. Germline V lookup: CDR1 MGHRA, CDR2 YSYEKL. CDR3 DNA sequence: TGCGCCAGCAGCCAAGATTTTACGGAGCAGTACTTC. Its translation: CASSQDFTEQYF.